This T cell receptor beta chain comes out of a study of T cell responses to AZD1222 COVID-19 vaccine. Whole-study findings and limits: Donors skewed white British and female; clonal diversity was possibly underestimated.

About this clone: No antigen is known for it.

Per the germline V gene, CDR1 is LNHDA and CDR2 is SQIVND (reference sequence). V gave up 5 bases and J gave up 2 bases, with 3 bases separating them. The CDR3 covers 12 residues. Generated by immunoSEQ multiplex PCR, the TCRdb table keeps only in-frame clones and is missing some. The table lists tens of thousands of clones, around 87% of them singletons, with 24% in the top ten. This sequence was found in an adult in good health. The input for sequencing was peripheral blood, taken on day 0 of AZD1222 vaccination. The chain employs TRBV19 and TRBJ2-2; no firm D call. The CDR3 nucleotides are TGTGCCAGTAGTGTCAACACCGGGGAGCTGTTTTTT. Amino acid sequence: CASSVNTGELFF. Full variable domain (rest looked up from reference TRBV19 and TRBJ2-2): DGGITQSPKYLFRKEGQNVTLSCEQNLNHDAMYWYRQDPGQGLRLIYYSQIVNDFQKGDIAEGYSVSREKKESFPLTVTSAQKNPTAFYLCASSVNTGELFFGEGSRLTVL.